This T cell receptor beta chain was recorded in a study of early T cells in non-severe SARS-CoV-2 infection. The sample holds a few counts of this clonotype. V was clipped by 4 bases and J by 4 bases; unmatched bases: 3. Germline CDR1 is SGHRS and CDR2 is YFSETQ. CDR3 length equals 13 residues. Unique molecular identifiers were added to individual cDNA molecules. TCRdb used MiXCR to reprocess the 5' RACE reads, holding one entry per CDR3 protein. The sample shows tens of thousands of distinct CDR3 sequences, around 14% of them seen only once. The material sequenced was whole blood. The source of this sequence is an adult who was a healthcare worker with PCR-confirmed SARS-CoV-2 infection or an uninfected control (not recorded which). The genes are TRBV5-1 and TRBJ2-7, with TRBD1 matching 9 bases. The CDR3 sequence: CASSRDREYEQYF. The DNA for the CDR3 is TGCGCCAGCAGCCGGGACAGGGAGTACGAGCAGTACTTC.